Sequencing of this T cell receptor (beta chain) was carried out in a study of tumor-infiltrating lymphocytes in primary liver carcinoma. From germline, CDR1 is SGHRS and CDR2 YFSETQ. Trimming took off 4 bases at V and 0 bases at J, with 10 bases between the two ends. The CDR3 loop spans 14 amino acids. Whole-study findings and limits: With p = 0.039, the top-250-clone fraction in tumors significantly exceeded that in blood. Overlap in tumor-adjacent and tumor-blood pairs fell below that of tumor region pairs.

Co-extraction of RNA and DNA was performed on about 19-30 mg of unsorted bulk tissue. Through surgical resection, the patients' primary liver carcinoma was treated. Chronic HBV infection affected patients, none of whom had received treatment. From about 490 ng of total RNA, TCR beta-specific cDNA was reverse-transcribed using a constant-region primer. Three nested multiplex PCR rounds, a slightly modified ARM-PCR method, built the TCR beta libraries. Rounds one and two of PCR, each of roughly 10 cycles, were primed with TRBV1-TRBV30 forward primers and a C-beta reverse primer. MiXCR was run by TCRdb on the multiplex PCR reads, yielding one entry per CDR3 protein. The sample holds about 120,000 distinct CDR3 sequences; 65% to 75% are singletons and the top ten take over 7.5%. As for this clonotype: Its antigen is not identified. This clone may be a read error of a much larger clone one base away.

The chain carries TRBV5-1 and TRBJ1-1; D gene uncertain. The clonotype was recovered from a woman between 55 and 75 years old with primary liver carcinoma and hepatitis B virus infection. The sample consisted of tumor-adjacent normal liver tissue. The CDR3 DNA follows: TGCGCCAGCAGCCACATCGGGGTGAACACTGAAGCTTTCTTT. Translation: CASSHIGVNTEAFF.